This T cell receptor (beta chain) originates from a study of cytomegalovirus exposure and HLA in healthy donors. Findings and limits, study-wide: The study found most TCR sequences rare, yet found some public TCRs in many donors.

The V gene's germline CDR1 is GTSNPN and CDR2 SVGIG (reference sequence). CDR3 length: 13 amino acids. V was shortened by 1 base and J by 3 bases, with 7 bases between the two germline ends. As regards this clone: The antigen is not known.

Method: immunoSEQ multiplex PCR; TCRdb's copy keeps in-frame clones and lacks some. The repertoire holds about 160,000 clones, with less than 90% as singletons. Sequencing input: PBMCs. This sequence joins TRBV30 and TRBJ1-5; D is possibly TRBD1 (5 bases). This receptor was taken from a woman aged 18 to 35 in good health and CMV-seronegative. This chain's CDR3 is CAWSAGNNQPQHF. In DNA, the CDR3 is TGTGCCTGGAGTGCAGGGAACAATCAGCCCCAGCATTTT.